These 6 T cell receptor beta chains originate from one sample sequenced in a study of cytomegalovirus exposure and HLA in healthy donors. With 60 Vbeta and 13 Jbeta primers, the PCR was carried out. Profiled with immunoSEQ multiplex PCR; TCRdb holds only in-frame clones, not every one. The table includes 80,000 to 100,000 clones, 81% detected once. Specimen: PBMCs. The receptors were gathered from a man in his forties in good health and CMV-seropositive.

The V call is TRBV28, the J call TRBJ1-6; D ambiguous. Germline V gives CDR1 MDHEN, CDR2 SYDVKM. V was pared by 4 bases and J by 14 bases, with 6 bases between. The CDR3 is made up of 10 amino acids. CDR3 amino acids: CASSYQTLHF. The CDR3 DNA reads TGTGCCAGCAGTTATCAAACCCTCCACTTT.

This rearrangement joins TRBV5-4 to TRBJ1-1; TRBD1 aligns across 10 bases. Germline CDR1 is SGHNT and CDR2 is YYREEE (reference sequence). The CDR3 has 17 residues. V lost 3 bases to trimming and J lost 0 bases; unmatched junction nucleotides: 8. CDR3 bases: TGTGCCAGCAGCTCCCGAGACAGGGGGCTGATGAACACTGAAGCTTTCTTT. Encoded protein: CASSSRDRGLMNTEAFF.

The chain is built from TRBV6-5 and TRBJ2-1, with 11 bases fitting TRBD2. V gave up 6 bases and J gave up 15 bases; unmatched junction bases: 10. Germline CDR1 and CDR2: MNHEY and SVGAGI. The CDR3 sequence is 13 residues long. This chain's CDR3 is CASSGLAGGRGFF. In nucleotides, the CDR3 is TGTGCCAGCAGCGGGCTAGCGGGAGGCCGGGGGTTCTTC.

The chain employs TRBV29-1 and TRBJ1-1; the D gene is possibly TRBD1 (5 bases). This CDR3 spans 13 amino acids. Between the trimmed V and J ends, which lost 4 bases and 1 base, there was a span of 10 bases. Germline CDR1 SQVTM, CDR2 ANQGSEA. The CDR3 DNA follows: TGCAGCGTTGGGACATGGGGGAACACTGAAGCTTTCTTT. The encoded protein is CSVGTWGNTEAFF.

About this clone itself: Other DNA sequences of this sample code for an identical CDR3. The DNA of the CDR3 is TGTGCCAGCTCCCCCGGGGGGGACTATGGCTACACCTTC. It translates to CASSPGGDYGYTF. The chain joins TRBV18 to TRBJ1-2; possibly TRBD1 for D (5 bases). This CDR3 region has 13 residues. Germline loops: CDR1 KGHSH, CDR2 LQKENI. Trimming left V 6 bases short and J 3 bases short, with 11 bases between.

This clone was recorded once. V is TRBV5-6 and J is TRBJ1-2; D is possibly TRBD1 (6 bases). The CDR3 spans 15 residues. Trimming removed 5 bases at V and 2 bases at J, with 16 bases between. Germline V lookup: CDR1 SGHDT, CDR2 YYEEEE. The CDR3 region is CASRTSRGVNYGYTF. The CDR3, as DNA: TGTGCCAGCAGGACGTCCAGGGGAGTAAACTATGGCTACACCTTC.